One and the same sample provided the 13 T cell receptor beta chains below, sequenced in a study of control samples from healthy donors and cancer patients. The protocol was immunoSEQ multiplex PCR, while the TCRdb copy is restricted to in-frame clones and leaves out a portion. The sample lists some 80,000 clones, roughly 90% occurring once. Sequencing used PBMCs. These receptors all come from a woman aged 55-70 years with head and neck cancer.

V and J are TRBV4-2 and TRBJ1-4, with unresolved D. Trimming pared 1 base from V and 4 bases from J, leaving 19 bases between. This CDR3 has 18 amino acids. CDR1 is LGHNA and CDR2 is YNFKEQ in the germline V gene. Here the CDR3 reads CASSQAPFPGSNNEKLFF. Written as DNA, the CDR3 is TGTGCCAGCAGCCAAGCCCCATTTCCCGGGAGCAATAATGAAAAACTGTTTTTT.

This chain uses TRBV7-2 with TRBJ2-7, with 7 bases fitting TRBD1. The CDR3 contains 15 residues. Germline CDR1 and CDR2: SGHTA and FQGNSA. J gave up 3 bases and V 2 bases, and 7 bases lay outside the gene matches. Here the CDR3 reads CASSLPGQMNYEQYF. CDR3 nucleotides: TGTGCCAGCAGCTTACCGGGACAGATGAACTACGAGCAGTACTTC.

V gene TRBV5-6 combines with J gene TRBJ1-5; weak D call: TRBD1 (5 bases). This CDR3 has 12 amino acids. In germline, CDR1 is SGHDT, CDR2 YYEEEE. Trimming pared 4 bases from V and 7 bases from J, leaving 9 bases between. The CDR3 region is CASSDGHQPQHF. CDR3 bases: TGTGCCAGCAGCGACGGACACCAGCCCCAGCATTTT.

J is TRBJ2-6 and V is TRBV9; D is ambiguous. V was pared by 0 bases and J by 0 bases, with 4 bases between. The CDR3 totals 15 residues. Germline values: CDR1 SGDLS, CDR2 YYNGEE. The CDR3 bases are TGTGCCAGCAGCGTAGAGGGCTCTGGGGCCAACGTCCTGACTTTC. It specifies CASSVEGSGANVLTF.

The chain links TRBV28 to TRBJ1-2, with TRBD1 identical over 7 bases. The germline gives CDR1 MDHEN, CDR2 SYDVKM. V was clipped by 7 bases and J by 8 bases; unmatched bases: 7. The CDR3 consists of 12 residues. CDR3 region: CASTRDSRGYTF. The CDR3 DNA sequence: TGTGCCAGCACCAGGGACAGTCGGGGCTACACCTTC.

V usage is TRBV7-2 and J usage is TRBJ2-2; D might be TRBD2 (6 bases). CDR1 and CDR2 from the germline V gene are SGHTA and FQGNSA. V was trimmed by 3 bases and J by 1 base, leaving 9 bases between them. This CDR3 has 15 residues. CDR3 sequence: CASSFFGRNTGELFF. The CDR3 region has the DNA TGTGCCAGCAGCTTCTTCGGGAGGAACACCGGGGAGCTGTTTTTT.

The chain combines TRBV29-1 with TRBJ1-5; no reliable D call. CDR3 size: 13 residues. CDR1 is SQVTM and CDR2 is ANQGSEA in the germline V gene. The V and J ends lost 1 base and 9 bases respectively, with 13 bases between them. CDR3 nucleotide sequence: TGCAGCGTTGAAGTGCAAGGATCTGGGCCCCAGCATTTT. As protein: CSVEVQGSGPQHF.

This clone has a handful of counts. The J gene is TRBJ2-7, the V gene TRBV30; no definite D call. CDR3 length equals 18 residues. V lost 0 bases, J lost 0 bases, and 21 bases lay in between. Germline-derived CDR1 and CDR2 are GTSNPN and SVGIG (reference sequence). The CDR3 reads CAWSVFALSTRSSYEQYF. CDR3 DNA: TGTGCCTGGAGTGTATTTGCGTTATCAACAAGGAGCTCCTACGAGCAGTACTTC. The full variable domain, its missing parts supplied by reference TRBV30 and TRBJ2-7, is SQTIHQWPATLVQPVGSPLSLECTVEGTSNPNLYWYRQAAGRGLQLLFYSVGIGQISSEVPQNLSASRPQDRQFILSSKKLLLSDSGFYLCAWSVFALSTRSSYEQYFGPGTRLTVT.

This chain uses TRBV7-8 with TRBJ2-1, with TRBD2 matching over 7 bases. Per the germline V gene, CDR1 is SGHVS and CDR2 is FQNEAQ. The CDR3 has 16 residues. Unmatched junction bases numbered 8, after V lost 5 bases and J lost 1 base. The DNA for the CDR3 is TGTGCCAGCAGCCCAAGGGCGGGAGTATCCTACAATGAGCAGTTCTTC. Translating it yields CASSPRAGVSYNEQFF.

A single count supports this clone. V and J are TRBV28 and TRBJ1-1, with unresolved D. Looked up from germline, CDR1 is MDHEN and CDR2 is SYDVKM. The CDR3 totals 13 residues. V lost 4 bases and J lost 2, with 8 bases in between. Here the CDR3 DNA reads TGTGCCAGCAGTTCAGTGGTAAACACTGAAGCTTTCTTT. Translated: CASSSVVNTEAFF. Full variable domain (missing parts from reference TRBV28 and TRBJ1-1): DVKVTQSSRYLVKRTGEKVFLECVQDMDHENMFWYRQDPGLGLRLIYFSYDVKMKEKGDIPEGYSVSREKKERFSLILESASTNQTSMYLCASSSVVNTEAFFGQGTRLTVV.

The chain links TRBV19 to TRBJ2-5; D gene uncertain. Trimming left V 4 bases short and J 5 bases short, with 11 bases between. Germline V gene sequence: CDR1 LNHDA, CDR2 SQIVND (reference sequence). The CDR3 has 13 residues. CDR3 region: CASSTSRWETQYF. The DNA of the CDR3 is TGTGCCAGTAGTACTAGTCGGTGGGAGACCCAGTACTTC.

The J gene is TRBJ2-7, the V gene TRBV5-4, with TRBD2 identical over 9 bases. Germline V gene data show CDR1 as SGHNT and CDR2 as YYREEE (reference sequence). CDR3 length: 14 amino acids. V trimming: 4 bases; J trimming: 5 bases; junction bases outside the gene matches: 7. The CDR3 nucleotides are TGTGCCAGCAGCGCGGGACTAGCATTCGACGAGCAGTACTTC. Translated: CASSAGLAFDEQYF.

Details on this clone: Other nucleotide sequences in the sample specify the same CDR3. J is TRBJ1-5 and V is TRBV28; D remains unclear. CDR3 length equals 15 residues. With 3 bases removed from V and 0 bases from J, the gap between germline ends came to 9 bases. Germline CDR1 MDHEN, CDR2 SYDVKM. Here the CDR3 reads CASSLPGNSNQPQHF. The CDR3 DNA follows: TGTGCCAGCAGTTTGCCCGGTAATAGCAATCAGCCCCAGCATTTT.